Below, 8 T cell receptor beta chains from the same sample are listed, as sequenced in a study of cytomegalovirus exposure and HLA in healthy donors. Primers: 60 Vbeta forward and 13 Jbeta reverse. The data were produced by immunoSEQ multiplex PCR, yet TCRdb's version contains in-frame clones alone and is incomplete. The table has 70,000 to 85,000 clones, approximately 57% seen once. Sequenced sample: PBMCs. Receptor source: a man aged 25 to 40 in good health and CMV-seropositive.

The chain links TRBV19 to TRBJ2-5; TRBD1 agrees at 8 bases. This CDR3 region has 16 residues. The J segment lost 4 bases and the V segment lost 5 bases, leaving 12 bases of the junction unmatched. CDR1 LNHDA and CDR2 SQIVND come from the germline V gene (reference sequence). In DNA, the CDR3 is TGTGCCAGTAGTCTATACCTCAGGGGGCCGGGAGAGACCCAGTACTTC. It encodes CASSLYLRGPGETQYF.

This clone was seen more than once but under ten times. The chain is built from TRBV11-2 and TRBJ2-5; perhaps TRBD2 as D (5 bases). CDR3 size: 15 residues. V shed 5 bases and J shed 7 bases, with 20 bases lying between them. CDR1 and CDR2 from the germline V gene are SGHAT and FQNNGV. DNA for the CDR3: TGTGCCAGCAGCCCCCTGCGGGCTAGTGCGGGGACCCAGTACTTC. The encoded protein is CASSPLRASAGTQYF. The full variable domain, with the rest looked up from reference TRBV11-2 and TRBJ2-5, is EAGVAQSPRYKIIEKRQSVAFWCNPISGHATLYWYQQILGQGPKLLIQFQNNGVVDDSQLPKDRFSAERLKGVDSTLKIQPAKLEDSAVYLCASSPLRASAGTQYFGPGTRLLVL.

The chain links TRBV28 to TRBJ2-1; TRBD1 matches 8 bases. CDR1 is MDHEN, CDR2 SYDVKM, per germline. CDR3 length: 11 residues. J gave up 15 bases and V 5 bases, and 6 bases lay outside the gene matches. CDR3 nucleotide sequence: TGTGCCAGCAGTGGACAGGGTCGGAGGTTCTTC. This gives the protein CASSGQGRRFF.

The rearrangement links TRBV14 to TRBJ2-5, with 7 bases identical to TRBD1. Germline V gene sequence: CDR1 SGHDN, CDR2 FVKESK. CDR3 length: 15 amino acids. V lost 0 bases and J lost 5; bases outside the gene matches: 6. For the CDR3, the DNA is TGTGCCAGCAGCCAAGAACGACAGGGTCCGGAGACCCAGTACTTC. It codes for CASSQERQGPETQYF.

This chain connects TRBV7-2 to TRBJ2-2, with TRBD2 as a possible D gene (6 bases). The CDR3 spans 17 residues. The V and J ends lost 1 base and 8 bases respectively, with 20 bases between them. Per germline, CDR1 SGHTA and CDR2 FQGNSA. The CDR3: CASSLGRAPGSSGELFF. The CDR3, as DNA: TGTGCCAGCAGCTTAGGGAGGGCGCCGGGGTCGTCAGGGGAGCTGTTTTTT.

The chain carries TRBV5-8 and TRBJ2-1; 8 bases map to TRBD2. The V gene's germline CDR1 is SGHTS and CDR2 YDEGEE. This CDR3 is 15 amino acids long. After removal of 4 bases from V and 0 bases from J, the junction contained 3 bases not matched to a gene. The DNA of the CDR3 is TGTGCCAGCAGCAAAAGCGGGAGCTCCTACAATGAGCAGTTCTTC. Protein: CASSKSGSSYNEQFF. The variable domain in full, with the rest retrieved from reference TRBV5-8 and TRBJ2-1, is EAGVTQSPTHLIKTRGQQATLRCSPISGHTSVYWYQQALGLGLQFLLWYDEGEERNRGNFPPRFSGRQFPNYSSELNVNALELEDSALYLCASSKSGSSYNEQFFGPGTRLTVL.

This clone was picked up a small number of times. The chain couples TRBV13 to TRBJ2-7; TRBD2 agrees at 10 bases. This CDR3 is built from 15 residues. CDR1 is PRHDT, CDR2 FYEKMQ, per germline (reference sequence). V was pared by 1 base and J by 2 bases, with 2 bases of the junction left unmatched. The CDR3 here is CASSLASGRTYEQYF. CDR3 in DNA: TGTGCCAGCAGCTTAGCTAGCGGGAGAACCTACGAGCAGTACTTC.

The rearrangement joins TRBV29-1 to TRBJ2-7, with TRBD1 matching over 7 bases. V was pared by 2 bases and J by 0 bases, with 4 bases of the junction left unmatched. The CDR3 has 14 amino acids. The germline V gene has CDR1 SQVTM and CDR2 ANQGSEA. The chain's CDR3 is CSVEKNRGSYEQYF. The CDR3 nucleotides are TGCAGCGTTGAAAAGAACAGGGGCTCCTACGAGCAGTACTTC.